These 10 T cell receptor beta chains were all obtained from the same sample, sequenced in a study of patients and donors after allogeneic stem cell transplantation. TCRdb re-derived calls from the RT-PCR reads in MiXCR, one entry per CDR3 protein. The sample records under 200,000 distinct CDR3 sequences, around 28% being singletons. The sample taken for sequencing was blood, either unsorted or a sorted T cell fraction (not recorded which). All receptors come from a human donor who was either an allogeneic HSCT recipient or a stem cell or donor lymphocyte infusion donor (not recorded which). It is not recorded whose cells these are; they may come from a transplant donor.

This clonotype was counted a few times. The chain recombines TRBV10-3 with TRBJ1-5; 10 bases map to TRBD1. In germline, CDR1 is ENHRY, CDR2 SYGVKD. V dropped 5 bases and J dropped 8; count of bases not matched to a gene: 6. The length of the CDR3 is 14 residues. The CDR3 reads CAISWTGGMEPQHF. The CDR3 DNA reads TGTGCCATCAGTTGGACAGGGGGTATGGAGCCCCAGCATTTT.

The chain employs TRBV5-1 and TRBJ2-2; no clear D. Trimming took 0 bases from V and 4 from J, leaving 7 bases between them. Per germline, CDR1 SGHRS and CDR2 YFSETQ. This CDR3 spans 14 amino acids. CDR3 amino acids: CASSLDYPTGELFF. In nucleotides, the CDR3 is TGCGCCAGCAGCTTGGATTATCCCACCGGGGAGCTGTTTTTT.

This clonotype was counted only a few times. The chain uses TRBV2 and TRBJ1-1; D gene ambiguous. CDR1 and CDR2 (germline): SNHLY, FYNNEI. The CDR3 runs 13 residues. Trimming removed 8 bases from V and 3 bases from J, with 13 bases in between. CDR3: CASHRTGHTEAFF. In DNA form, the CDR3 reads TGTGCCAGCCACCGGACCGGTCACACTGAAGCTTTCTTT.

This clonotype occurred many times. V is TRBV5-1 and J is TRBJ1-1; 7 bases fit TRBD1. The CDR3 is 15 amino acids. V lost 4 bases to trimming and J lost 1 base; unmatched junction nucleotides: 7. In germline, CDR1 is SGHRS, CDR2 YFSETQ. CDR3 nucleotides: TGCGCCAGCAGCACCGACAGGGTTCCGAACACTGAAGCTTTCTTT. Its translation is CASSTDRVPNTEAFF.

This rearrangement joins TRBV20-1 to TRBJ1-1; possibly TRBD1 for D (6 bases). The CDR3 length is 14 residues. The V end lost 3 bases, the J end lost 5 bases, and 16 bases lay between the germline ends. Germline CDR1 DFQATT, CDR2 SNEGSKA (reference sequence). In DNA, the CDR3 is TGCAGTGCTAGCTTCCCAGGGGCCGGAACTGAAGCTTTCTTT. It specifies CSASFPGAGTEAFF.

This clonotype was counted a few times. The V call is TRBV27, the J call TRBJ1-5; 7 bases fit TRBD1. The CDR3 runs to 14 residues. The V gene's germline CDR1 is MNHEY and CDR2 SMNVEV (reference sequence). The junction had 4 bases not matched to a gene; V was cut back by 4 bases and J by 4 bases. CDR3 nucleotides: TGTGCCAGCAGTTACAGGGGCCTGAATCAGCCCCAGCATTTT. Protein: CASSYRGLNQPQHF.

The CDR3, as DNA: TGTGCCATCGGGACTAGCGGGAGAAGGACCTACAATGAGCAGTTCTTC. This codes for CAIGTSGRRTYNEQFF. The chain employs TRBV2 and TRBJ2-1; 14 nucleotides line up with TRBD2. This CDR3 contains 16 residues. J gave up 2 bases and V 10 bases, and 7 bases lay outside the gene matches. Per germline, CDR1 SNHLY and CDR2 FYNNEI.

The V call is TRBV5-1, the J call TRBJ2-2; D possibly corresponds to TRBD1 (5 bases). Germline lookup yields CDR1 SGHRS and CDR2 YFSETQ. The CDR3 runs to 16 residues. Trimming pared 3 bases from V and 7 bases from J, leaving 19 bases between. The CDR3 coding sequence is TGCGCCAGCAGCTCCGAACTTGACAACAGGATCGGGGAGCTGTTTTTT. Amino acid sequence: CASSSELDNRIGELFF.

This chain joins TRBV5-6 and TRBJ2-1, with 8 nucleotides matching TRBD2. The CDR3 consists of 17 residues. The V gene's germline CDR1 is SGHDT and CDR2 YYEEEE. The V and J ends lost 0 bases and 0 bases, in that order; junction bases with no gene match: 5. The CDR3, as DNA: TGTGCCAGCAGCTTGGGGAGACTAGCGTTCTCCTACAATGAGCAGTTCTTC. This codes for CASSLGRLAFSYNEQFF.

In its sample, this clonotype was seen many times. The V gene is TRBV5-1, the J gene TRBJ1-5; TRBD1 might be the D (5 bases). The germline V gene encodes CDR1 SGHRS and CDR2 YFSETQ. This CDR3 is built from 13 residues. Trimming removed 1 base at V and 4 bases at J, with 6 bases between. DNA for the CDR3: TGCGCCAGCAGCTTGTGGGGGAATCAGCCCCAGCATTTT. Translating gives CASSLWGNQPQHF.